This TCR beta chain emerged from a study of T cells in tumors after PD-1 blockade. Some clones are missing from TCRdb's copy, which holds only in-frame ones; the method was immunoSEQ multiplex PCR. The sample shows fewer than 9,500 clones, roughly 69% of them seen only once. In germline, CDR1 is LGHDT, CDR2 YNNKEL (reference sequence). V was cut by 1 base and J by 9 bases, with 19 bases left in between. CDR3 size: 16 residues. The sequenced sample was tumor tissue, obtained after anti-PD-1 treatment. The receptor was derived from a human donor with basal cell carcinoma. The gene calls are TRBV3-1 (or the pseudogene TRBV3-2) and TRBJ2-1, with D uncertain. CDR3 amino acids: CASSQGSGGRLPEQFF. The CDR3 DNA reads TGTGCCAGCAGCCAAGGGTCGGGCGGCCGGTTGCCTGAGCAGTTCTTC.